This TCR beta chain emerged from a study of T cell repertoires in ileal Crohn's disease. Study conclusions and caveats: Clonal expansions were more frequent in active smokers than non-smokers at surgery. Compared with CD4 T cells, sorted CD8 cells carried more expanded clones.

Eligibility required adulthood, ileal or ileocolonic Crohn's disease and indicated ileocolonic resection. TCRB immunosequencing input was about 520 nanograms of biopsy DNA per sample. Repertoires were generated with immunoSEQ multiplex PCR, while TCRdb's copy carries only in-frame clones and drops some. The sample lists about 6,600 clones; about two thirds were seen once. Note on this clone: Antigen unknown.

The CDR3 contains 12 residues. Germline lookup yields CDR1 SGHDT and CDR2 YYEEEE. Unmatched junction bases numbered 4, after V lost 3 bases and J lost 8 bases. The TCR sequence derives from an adult with Crohn's disease. The gene calls are TRBV5-6 and TRBJ1-1; TRBD1 aligns across 7 bases. Sample: ileal tissue. In DNA form, the CDR3 reads TGTGCCAGCAGCTCGCCGGGACAGGAAGCTTTCTTT. Translated: CASSSPGQEAFF.